This is a list of T cell receptor beta chains from one sample in a study of T cells in localized non-small cell lung cancer. Profiled with immunoSEQ multiplex PCR; TCRdb holds only in-frame clones, not every one. Of about 130,000 clones in the sample, roughly 90% were seen once. Material: peripheral blood, obtained before any cancer treatment. These receptor sequences come from a female donor at least 60 years old with stage I lung adenocarcinoma. The conserved cysteine and the conserved F or W are not part of the CDR3 here. Clone size is not always given. Where it is, it says once, few, many or a class for expanded clones.

abundance | j_gene | v_gene | CDR3aa
once | TRBJ2-3 | TRBV9 | ASSVEGGHTDTQY
- | TRBJ1-2 | TRBV6-6 | ASSYPNAGNYGYT
- | TRBJ1-1 | TRBV9 | ASSGDGSVNTEAF
- | TRBJ2-1 | TRBV4-1 | ASSSLGGGGANEQF
- | TRBJ2-7 | TRBV14 | ASSQGHGFSYEQY
- | TRBJ2-2 | TRBV6-1 | ASSRTSGNVLF
- | TRBJ2-7 | TRBV19 | ASKVAGGREQY
- | TRBJ2-7 | TRBV30 | AWSVAGGPNEQY
- | TRBJ2-7 | TRBV9 | ASSVYGLAATDEQY
once | TRBJ2-2 | TRBV7-8 | ASSLRDRAGTGELF
- | TRBJ1-5 | TRBV6-6 | ASTHSNQPQH
few | TRBJ2-1 | TRBV18 | ASSPPPLYNEQF
- | TRBJ1-5 | TRBV7-9 | ASSIGQGAVGNQPQH
- | TRBJ2-1 | TRBV19 | ASSIDSGRGYNEQF
- | TRBJ2-7 | TRBV10-1 | ASSESRTGVLFRY
- | TRBJ2-3 | TRBV5-1 | ASSLGGGTDTQY
- | TRBJ2-2 | TRBV19 | ASGTGYTGELF
- | TRBJ1-1 | TRBV28 | AILLGEGRGVTEAF
- | TRBJ2-3 | TRBV7-2 | ASSLGGITDTQY
- | TRBJ1-3 | TRBV27 | ASSLGGFLSGNTIY
- | TRBJ2-3 | TRBV20-1 | SARLGDTQY
- | TRBJ2-1 | TRBV7-8 | ASSLRDSVGGGQF
- | TRBJ1-5 | TRBV11-2 | ASSLEGRGQPQH
- | TRBJ2-1 | TRBV5-5 | ASSPSWSYNEQF
- | TRBJ2-7 | TRBV19 | ASSRRTNYEQY
- | TRBJ2-4 | TRBV11-2 | ASSATRQGSIQY
- | TRBJ2-3 | TRBV30 | AWSAGGPSSHTDTQY
- | TRBJ1-1 | TRBV6-5 | ASRPPPGNTEAF
- | TRBJ2-1 | TRBV19 | ASSMPGSWTSTNEQF
- | TRBJ2-7 | TRBV19 | ASSMGLADYEQY